One and the same sample provided the 27 T cell receptor beta chains below, sequenced in a study of T cells in Graves' hyperthyroidism and ophthalmopathy. Using RNA transcripts as the source, TCR beta CDR3 regions were amplified. HTBI primers drove first-round RT-PCR of the TCR CDR3. TCRdb passed the multiplex PCR reads through MiXCR, listing each CDR3 protein once. The sample contains around 660,000 distinct CDR3 sequences, 45% of which appear only once. The material sequenced was peripheral blood or thyroid tissue (not recorded which). The source of these receptors is an adult man with Graves' disease, either hyperthyroidism or ophthalmopathy (not recorded which).

V and J are TRBV29-1 and TRBJ1-4, with a tentative D call TRBD1 (5 bases). Germline CDR1 and CDR2: SQVTM and ANQGSEA. V was cut by 7 bases and J by 0 bases, with 15 bases left in between. The CDR3 is made up of 15 amino acids. The CDR3 nucleotides are TGCAGCGCCCAGAGGGCAGGGTCAACTAATGAAAAACTGTTTTTT. It translates to CSAQRAGSTNEKLFF.

As regards this clonotype: A much larger clonotype is one base distant, so this may be a read error. This CDR3 is missing its conserved last phenylalanine or tryptophan, likely due to a read error. No DNA is shown, since the ends of the CDR3 on it are uncertain; the CDR3 is the one TCRdb lists. The rearrangement links TRBV7-9 to TRBJ2-7; the table's TRBD1 call for D was not verified on the DNA. Germline V gives CDR1 SEHNR, CDR2 FQNEAQ (reference sequence). Counting both end residues, the CDR3 totals 8 amino acids. This chain's CDR3 is CASSSQGP.

As concerns this clonotype: This clone may be a read error of a much larger clone one base away. The chain couples TRBV7-2 to TRBJ1-2; no definite D call. CDR1 is SGHTA, CDR2 FQGNSA, per germline. This CDR3 region has 15 residues. The CDR3 spells CASSLNLGGNYGHTF. The CDR3 nucleotides are TGTGCCAGCAGCTTGAACCTCGGCGGGAACTATGGCCACACCTTC.

The chain carries TRBV9 and TRBJ1-1; D unclear. Germline CDR1 and CDR2: SGDLS and YYNGEE. The CDR3 spans 14 residues. V was pared by 2 bases and J by 1 base, with 9 bases between. The CDR3 loop reads CASSVSDRNTEAFF. CDR3 nucleotide sequence: TGTGCCAGCAGCGTCAGTGATAGGAACACTGAAGCTTTCTTT. Complete variable domain (other parts from reference TRBV9 and TRBJ1-1): DSGVTQTPKHLITATGQRVTLRCSPRSGDLSVYWYQQSLDQGLQFLIQYYNGEERAKGNILERFSAQQFPDLHSELNLSSLELGDSALYFCASSVSDRNTEAFFGQGTRLTVV.

V is TRBV25-1 and J is TRBJ1-2; TRBD1 matches at 7 bases. CDR3 length: 14 amino acids. V lost 1 base to trimming and J lost 4 bases; unmatched junction nucleotides: 3. Per germline, CDR1 MGHDK and CDR2 SYGVNS. The CDR3 reads CASSEWGQTYGYTF. For the CDR3, the DNA is TGTGCCAGCAGTGAATGGGGACAGACCTATGGCTACACCTTC.

The chain combines TRBV6-5 with TRBJ1-5; weak D call: TRBD1 (5 bases). From germline, CDR1 is MNHEY and CDR2 SVGAGI. This CDR3 has 14 residues. V dropped 5 bases and J dropped 7 bases, with 15 bases sitting between them. The CDR3 DNA is TGTGCCAGCAGTGATTGGACACGGGACCAGCCCCAGCATTTT. Its translation: CASSDWTRDQPQHF.

The gene calls are TRBV29-1 and TRBJ2-5; D not certain. The CDR3 runs to 13 residues. CDR1 SQVTM and CDR2 ANQGSEA come from the germline V gene. V was cut by 1 base and J by 5 bases, with 11 bases left in between. CDR3 in DNA: TGCAGCGTTGAAGGAAGTGGAAGGGAGACCCAGTACTTC. This translates into CSVEGSGRETQYF.

The chain combines TRBV7-6 with TRBJ2-5; 8 bases are shared with TRBD2. The CDR3 spans 14 residues. Trimming took 3 bases from V and 5 from J; bases not matched to a gene: 5. Germline V gives CDR1 SGHVS, CDR2 FNYEAQ. CDR3 sequence (DNA): TGTGCCAGCAGCTTGGGGACTAGTCACGAGACCCAGTACTTC. Encoded protein: CASSLGTSHETQYF. The full variable domain, with the rest looked up from reference TRBV7-6 and TRBJ2-5, is GAGVSQSPRYKVTKRGQDVALRCDPISGHVSLYWYRQALGQGPEFLTYFNYEAQQDKSGLPNDRFSAERPEGSISTLTIQRTEQRDSAMYRCASSLGTSHETQYFGPGTRLLVL.

This clonotype was seen ten or more times. The chain is built from TRBV7-9 and TRBJ1-2; unclear D gene. CDR1 is SEHNR and CDR2 is FQNEAQ in the germline V gene (reference sequence). V was pared by 9 bases and J by 3 bases, with 14 bases between. The CDR3 is 13 residues long. Here the CDR3 reads CASGQSRHYGYTF. CDR3 bases: TGTGCCAGTGGGCAGTCCCGCCACTATGGCTACACCTTC.

In its sample, this clonotype was seen many times. The genes are TRBV10-3 and TRBJ1-1; 9 bases fit TRBD1. The CDR3 has 14 amino acids. The trim removed 8 bases at V and 3 bases at J, leaving 7 bases unmatched. CDR1 and CDR2 from the germline V gene are ENHRY and SYGVKD. DNA for the CDR3: TGTGCCATCCGACAGGGGGAGAGGGACACTGAAGCTTTCTTT. Residues: CAIRQGERDTEAFF.

The V call is TRBV10-3, the J call TRBJ1-3; D remains unclear. Trimming shortened V by 3 bases and J by 0 bases, and 6 bases separated the two germline ends. Germline V gives CDR1 ENHRY, CDR2 SYGVKD. This CDR3 region has 14 residues. CDR3 bases: TGTGCCATCAGTGAAGCCACCTCTGGAAACACCATATATTTT. Translation: CAISEATSGNTIYF.

This clonotype showed up many times. V gene TRBV7-2 combines with J gene TRBJ1-6; D perhaps matches TRBD1 (5 bases). CDR3 length equals 13 residues. Trimming cost V 4 bases and J 7 bases, with 8 bases left between them. Germline CDR1 is SGHTA and CDR2 is FQGNSA. Written as DNA, the CDR3 is TGTGCCAGCAGCTCCCCAGGGAATTCACCCCTCCACTTT. Translating it yields CASSSPGNSPLHF.

This clonotype was seen only a few times. This chain links TRBV2 with TRBJ1-2; D gene uncertain. The CDR3 has 13 amino acids. CDR1 and CDR2 from the germline V gene are SNHLY and FYNNEI. V was clipped by 7 bases and J by 4 bases, with 13 bases between them. The CDR3 spells CASTMDPGYGYTF. For the CDR3, the DNA is TGTGCCAGCACAATGGACCCAGGCTATGGCTACACCTTC.

This clonotype was recorded a few times. The chain combines TRBV5-8 with TRBJ2-6; D uncertain. The CDR3 spans 13 residues. Per the germline V gene, CDR1 is SGHTS and CDR2 is YDEGEE. V shed 7 bases and J shed 3 bases, with 8 bases lying between them. The chain's CDR3 is CASVAGGANVLTF. The CDR3, as DNA: TGTGCCAGCGTGGCCGGTGGGGCCAACGTCCTGACTTTC.

The chain combines TRBV24-1 with TRBJ2-5; D is perhaps TRBD1 or TRBD2 (5 bases each). Germline loops: CDR1 KGHDR, CDR2 SFDVKD. This CDR3 contains 14 residues. V gave up 6 bases and J gave up 0 bases, with 10 bases separating them. DNA of the CDR3: TGTGCCACCAGTTACGGGGCAGACCAAGAGACCCAGTACTTC. It translates to CATSYGADQETQYF.

This sequence joins TRBV11-2 and TRBJ1-5; 7 nucleotides match TRBD1. CDR1 and CDR2 (germline): SGHAT, FQNNGV. The CDR3 contains 14 residues. The trim removed 5 bases at V and 2 bases at J, leaving 3 bases unmatched. CDR3 coding DNA: TGTGCCAGCAGCAACCAGGGGGGCAATCAGCCCCAGCATTTT. As protein: CASSNQGGNQPQHF.

The chain combines TRBV24-1 with TRBJ2-5; TRBD1 matches 9 bases. The V gene end was trimmed by 7 bases and the J gene end by 5 bases; junction bases not matched to a gene: 10. This CDR3 spans 15 amino acids. Germline V gene sequence: CDR1 KGHDR, CDR2 SFDVKD. The CDR3 DNA reads TGTGCCACCAGCCAAAACACAGGGGGCGACGAGACCCAGTACTTC. Translating it yields CATSQNTGGDETQYF.

The chain uses TRBV9 and TRBJ1-1; tentative D call: TRBD1 (5 bases). The CDR3 is 15 amino acids. V lost 1 base to trimming and J lost 1 base, with 11 bases between them. Germline lookup yields CDR1 SGDLS and CDR2 YYNGEE. This chain's CDR3 is CASSVYGGTNTEAFF. CDR3 bases: TGTGCCAGCAGCGTATATGGAGGGACGAACACTGAAGCTTTCTTT. Full variable domain (rest looked up from reference TRBV9 and TRBJ1-1): DSGVTQTPKHLITATGQRVTLRCSPRSGDLSVYWYQQSLDQGLQFLIQYYNGEERAKGNILERFSAQQFPDLHSELNLSSLELGDSALYFCASSVYGGTNTEAFFGQGTRLTVV.

This clonotype was seen at least ten times. An end of the junction differs from the germline gene, which may be a read error. This chain joins TRBV6-1 and TRBJ2-7; D is uncertain. Germline lookup yields CDR1 MNHNS and CDR2 SASEGT. CDR3 length: 14 residues. For the CDR3, the DNA is TGTGCCAGCAGTGAAGGGGTCGGTGCTACCGGTCTTCGCTTC. It yields the protein CASSEGVGATGLRF.

Comments on this clonotype: At one end the junction does not follow the germline gene, possibly because of a read error. The gene calls are TRBV7-9 and TRBJ1-2; tentative D call: TRBD1 (5 bases). The CDR3 extends over 16 amino acids. Germline values: CDR1 SEHNR, CDR2 FQNEAQ (reference sequence). CDR3: CASSQGRYGGSGGYTF. DNA of the CDR3: TGCGCCAGCAGCCAAGGTCGTTACGGGGGGAGCGGAGGCTACACCTTC.

This clonotype has ten or more counts. The chain links TRBV7-6 to TRBJ2-7; TRBD1 matches 8 bases. CDR1 and CDR2 from the germline V gene are SGHVS and FNYEAQ. Trimming at V came to 1 base and at J to 2 bases, leaving 4 bases not matched to a gene. This CDR3 has 15 amino acids. CDR3 sequence: CASSLDPGGPYEQYF. CDR3 DNA: TGTGCCAGCAGCTTAGATCCAGGGGGCCCCTACGAGCAGTACTTC. The full variable domain, completed using reference TRBV7-6 and TRBJ2-7, is GAGVSQSPRYKVTKRGQDVALRCDPISGHVSLYWYRQALGQGPEFLTYFNYEAQQDKSGLPNDRFSAERPEGSISTLTIQRTEQRDSAMYRCASSLDPGGPYEQYFGPGTRLTVT.

This sequence joins TRBV5-6 and TRBJ1-5, with TRBD1 matching over 7 bases. Germline assignment: CDR1 SGHDT and CDR2 YYEEEE. V lost 4 bases, J lost 4 bases, and 5 bases stayed unmatched. The CDR3 length is 14 residues. The CDR3 DNA follows: TGTGCCAGCAGCCCTCCGGGACAGAATCAGCCCCAGCATTTT. This gives the protein CASSPPGQNQPQHF.

This clonotype was recorded a few times. The chain joins TRBV12-3 or TRBV12-4 to TRBJ1-2, with a possible D match to TRBD1 (6 bases). With 7 bases removed from V and 4 bases from J, the gap between germline ends came to 13 bases. CDR3 length equals 13 residues. The chain's CDR3 is CASNQQGSYGYTF. CDR3 DNA: TGTGCCAGCAATCAACAGGGATCCTATGGCTACACCTTC.

This clonotype was observed many times. The V call is TRBV15, the J call TRBJ2-7; D unresolved. V was pared by 5 bases and J by 7 bases, with 12 bases between. Germline V gene sequence: CDR1 LNHNV, CDR2 YYDKDF (reference sequence). This CDR3 is built from 12 residues. DNA of the CDR3: TGTGCCACCAGCGAACCCCTCGGGGAGCAGTACTTC. The encoded protein is CATSEPLGEQYF.

This clonotype was counted a single time. This chain links TRBV29-1 with TRBJ1-2; the match to TRBD1 covers 7 bases. Trimming at V came to 1 base and at J to 4 bases, leaving 3 bases not matched to a gene. Germline CDR1 SQVTM, CDR2 ANQGSEA. CDR3 length equals 13 residues. DNA of the CDR3: TGCAGCGTTGAAGGGACAGGTATCTATGGCTACACCTTC. As protein: CSVEGTGIYGYTF.

Regarding this clonotype: Since a much larger clone is just one base distant, this may be a read error. The chain uses TRBV24-1 and TRBJ2-5; 7 positions match TRBD2. This CDR3 is built from 15 residues. CDR1 is KGHDR, CDR2 SFDVKD, per germline. The CDR3 DNA sequence: TGTGCCACCAGTTTCTCGACGGGAGGAGCAGAGGCCCAGTACTTC. This encodes CATSFSTGGAEAQYF.

The CDR3 DNA is TGTGCCAGCAGGGAAACAGGGGTCGGCAATGAAAAACTGTTTTTT. Its translation is CASRETGVGNEKLFF. This chain connects TRBV25-1 to TRBJ1-4, with 7 bases aligning to TRBD1. This CDR3 has 15 residues. Per germline, CDR1 MGHDK and CDR2 SYGVNS. Unmatched junction bases numbered 9, after V lost 6 bases and J lost 5 bases.